This T cell receptor beta chain was identified during a study of T-cell memory formation after mild COVID-19. Overall study: TCR clusters largely stayed donor specific.

TCRdb re-called the 5' RACE reads through MiXCR, storing one row per CDR3 protein. The data show around 340,000 distinct CDR3 sequences, around 20% seen once. With regard to this clonotype: As yet, its antigen is unknown.

General study points: Contracting CD4+ clones sat mainly in CM and EM; CD8+ in EMRA. SARS-CoV-2 specificity was not confirmed for second-wave clones peaking on day 37. A second wave expanding day 15 to 37 was CD4+-biased; contracting clones were balanced.

CDR3 size: 16 residues. V was clipped by 0 bases and J by 3 bases; unmatched bases: 3. The germline V gene has CDR1 SGHRS and CDR2 YFSETQ. The sequencing input was PBMCs or a T cell subset sorted from them (not recorded which). This sequence was found in an adult woman who had mild COVID-19 (a few samples of this study predate the infection). Cell type and time point are not known. The genes are TRBV5-1 and TRBJ2-1; 10 nucleotides match TRBD1. Here the CDR3 reads CASSLVGTGDYNEQFF. The CDR3 coding sequence is TGCGCCAGCAGCTTGGTCGGGACAGGGGACTACAATGAGCAGTTCTTC.